Described below is a single T cell receptor (beta chain) sequence and its context. This CDR3 has 14 residues. Looked up from germline, CDR1 is MNHEY and CDR2 is SVGAGI. V was shortened by 0 bases and J by 7 bases, with 10 bases between the two germline ends. This sample is part of a study of blood T cell repertoires in COVID-19. About the study: The study drew acute and convalescent COVID-19 samples from the United States, Italy and Spain. Sources were T cells, B-cell-depleted T cells, or PBMCs; the material itself was cDNA or gDNA.

Using immunoSEQ multiplex PCR, the repertoire was profiled, and TCRdb retains in-frame clones only, with some absent. The table lists 150,000 to 200,000 clones, roughly 90% of them singletons, with 1% to 1.5% in the top ten. Living in about two dozen US areas, the participants were between roughly 18 and 95 years of age. The specimen was PBMCs or T cells enriched from blood (not recorded which). This TCR came from a human donor with acute COVID-19. The donor label of this sample is uncertain. The chain joins TRBV6-5 to TRBJ1-5, with TRBD1 as a possible D gene (5 bases). The CDR3 nucleotides are TGTGCCAGCAGTTACTCCCAGGGTTGGCAGCCCCAGCATTTT. Protein: CASSYSQGWQPQHF.